This entry lists 4 T cell receptor beta chains sequenced from one sample in a study of cytotoxic CD8 clonotypes in ibrutinib-treated CLL. TCRdb's copy holds only in-frame clones and misses some; the assay was immunoSEQ multiplex PCR. The sample has about 34,000 clones; about 70% are singletons. Source: PBMCs, taken before ibrutinib treatment. All receptors derive from a human donor with chronic lymphocytic leukemia.

This clone was seen more than once but under ten times. The CDR3 sequence is CASNEPYTDTQYF. CDR3 bases: TGTGCCAGCAATGAGCCTTACACAGATACGCAGTATTTT. The chain uses TRBV6-5 and TRBJ2-3; D unclear. The CDR3 is 13 amino acids. Germline V gene data show CDR1 as MNHEY and CDR2 as SVGAGI. Trimming pared 7 bases from V and 2 bases from J, leaving 10 bases between.

This rearrangement joins TRBV18 to TRBJ2-7; D not resolved. The germline CDR1 and CDR2 sequences are KGHSH and LQKENI. The CDR3 spans 14 residues. V lost 4 bases to trimming and J lost 2 bases, with 12 bases between them. DNA for the CDR3: TGTGCCAGCTCACTCGGACCGAGAACCTACGAGCAGTACTTC. This codes for CASSLGPRTYEQYF.

The gene calls are TRBV25-1 and TRBJ2-6; perhaps TRBD2 as D (5 bases). The length of the CDR3 is 17 residues. V was pared by 3 bases and J by 2 bases, with 14 bases between. Germline CDR1 is MGHDK and CDR2 is SYGVNS. The CDR3 DNA sequence: TGTGCCAGCAGTGACACCCGAGCTAGCCCTGGGGCCAACGTCCTGACTTTC. Translation gives CASSDTRASPGANVLTF. Filled out from reference TRBV25-1 and TRBJ2-6, the complete variable domain reads EADIYQTPRYLVIGTGKKITLECSQTMGHDKMYWYQQDPGMELHLIHYSYGVNSTEKGDLSSESTVSRIRTEHFPLTLESARPSHTSQYLCASSDTRASPGANVLTFGAGSRLTVL.

This clone was counted a few times. The J gene is TRBJ2-5, the V gene TRBV27; 7 nucleotides line up with TRBD2. The germline V gene has CDR1 MNHEY and CDR2 SMNVEV (reference sequence). Trimming took 7 bases from V and 5 from J; bases not matched to a gene: 13. The CDR3 has 15 residues. CDR3 nucleotide sequence: TGTGCCAGCACCGGCTGGGGGAGGGGTGGTGAGACCCAGTACTTC. Its protein product is CASTGWGRGGETQYF.